The clone carrying this T cell receptor (beta chain) was observed many times. The data stem from a study of T cells in Graves' hyperthyroidism and ophthalmopathy. Unmatched junction bases numbered 4, after V lost 8 bases and J lost 2 bases. This CDR3 spans 13 amino acids. Germline loops: CDR1 MNHEY, CDR2 SVGEGT. Researchers amplified the TCR beta CDR3 regions from RNA transcripts. Using the HTBI primer set, a first-round RT-PCR was run on the TCR CDR3. TCRdb re-derived calls from the multiplex PCR reads in MiXCR, one entry per CDR3 protein. Of approximately 640,000 distinct CDR3 sequences in the sample, about 16% were seen once. A lack of ophthalmopathy progression within 18 months defined stable Graves' hyperthyroidism.

The chain is built from TRBV6-2 or TRBV6-3 and TRBJ2-5; 8 nucleotides agree with TRBD1. Input material: blood. This receptor was taken from a woman aged 30 to 39 with Graves' hyperthyroidism. The CDR3 nucleotides read TGTGCCAGCGCCAGGGACAGGCAAGAGACCCAGTACTTC. It codes for CASARDRQETQYF.